This T cell receptor beta chain was documented in a study of beta chain features in type 1 diabetes (dated by TCRdb to between 2017 and 2018). General notes on the study: Mean age, gender distribution, total cell number and subset yield did not differ between patients and healthy donors. Across all samples, some 100,000,000 sorted cells were examined, and cell number per subset correlated strongly with RNA yield. In the study, TCRB repertoires of sorted circulating CD4+ T cell subsets from recently diagnosed type 1 diabetes patients were compared with those of matched healthy donors. Whereas all 30 or so donors provided naive and central memory subsets, regulatory and stem cell-like memory subsets were isolated from just 8 patients and roughly eight healthy donors.

Each donor gave one peripheral blood draw, averaging approximately 120 mL, which was collected into heparinised tubes. A BD FACSAria II was used to sort naive, central memory, regulatory and stem cell-like memory CD4+ T cells with a panel that included CD45RO, CCR7, CD25, CD127, CD95 and CD27. Every sorted population had a purity above 95%. PBMCs were separated immediately by Lymphoprep density gradient centrifugation and were stained directly, without being cultured. To minimize batch effects, samples were stained and sorted in pairs, one healthy donor with one patient per experiment. As encoded in the germline V gene, CDR1 is SGHRS while CDR2 is YFSETQ. V sheds 3 bases and J sheds 3 bases, leaving 18 bases between their ends. The CDR3 measures 16 amino acids from cysteine to phenylalanine. The CDR3 DNA has 48 bases and is translated from base 1. All of the isolated RNA was reverse transcribed with the High Capacity cDNA Reverse Transcription Kit, so expressed TCRB transcripts were sequenced. Deep immunoSEQ sequencing was applied to naive, central memory and regulatory T cell samples, giving an average of roughly 3.3 million total reads per sample. Sorted cells were lysed in RLT buffer, and RNA was extracted using DNase-treated RNeasy Micro or Mini kits according to cell number. Each cell subset was processed separately to prevent cross-contamination, with patient and healthy donor samples processed together. The immunoSEQ multiplex PCR was used to amplify TCRB sequences from cDNA, generating 87-bp fragments that spanned the CDR3 region. Sequencing of the amplicons was performed on the Illumina HiSeq platform. The authors processed their data as follows. PCR bias was computationally corrected using synthetic template baselines, reads within Hamming distance 2 were collapsed, and singletons that could not be merged were discarded. Reads were aligned against IMGT to assign V, D and J genes, CDR3 length and insertions or deletions at six rearrangement sites. Within each subset, clonotype counts were normalized to sorted cell number, and only after that were true diversity and Gini coefficients computed with the tcR R package. The overlap coefficient, calculated on TCRB nucleotide sequences, was used to measure repertoire sharing. Out-of-frame TCRB sequences from naive cells were analyzed to stand in for the pre-selection repertoire. The table was pulled from immuneACCESS by TCRdb, which kept in-frame rearrangements only. Such tables lose some clones; where checked, under half of the loss comes from unresolved V genes, and the rest has no known cause. V, J and clone size were drawn from that table, and D and trimming were deduced from the DNA. Across this sample there are under 350,000 clones, with around 15% seen only once. The top ten clonotypes cover 0.015% to 0.02% of the sample.

The paper's findings and limits, for the study overall: Only small numbers of individuals were included in the HLA sub-analyses, which left unresolved whether HLA type had any influence on TCRB rearrangement. Shorter templates might be favored by PCR, yet because patient and control samples were amplified and corrected together, any such skew would affect both groups equally. At VDJ recombination sites, patients with type 1 diabetes made fewer insertions and deleted more nucleotides, a pattern implying thymic rearrangement abnormalities. Because cDNA was sequenced instead of genomic DNA, activated cells with high expression could be over-represented, although the groups did not differ in activation or CD3 levels. The naive, central memory and regulatory TCRB repertoires appeared to resemble one another more closely among patients than among healthy donors. Type 1 diabetes patients showed a moderate but significant shortening of TCRB CDR3 length in all four CD4+ subsets.

Points on this clone: The specificity of this receptor is unknown. Within one base of it there is no much larger clone, and no base qualities were kept.

Source material: naive CD4+ T cells from blood. Explained via the paper, the cell subset or site label denotes: true naive CD4+ T cells. The clonotype was recovered from a young man with type 1 diabetes. The chain is made from TRBV5-1 and TRBJ2-5, with a tentative D gene TRBD1 over 6 matching bases. Here is the DNA: TGCGCCAGCAGCTGGGGGCAGCGGACCGTGGAAGAGACCCAGTACTTC. Translated, it reads CASSWGQRTVEETQYF.